The rows below give T cell receptor beta chains drawn from one sample of a study of Ad26.COV2.S vaccination and SARS-CoV-2 variants. Libraries were prepared by immunoSEQ multiplex PCR; TCRdb keeps only in-frame clonotypes and omits some of them. The profile covers about 680,000 clones, with about 89% appearing a single time and over 1.3% taken by the ten largest. The starting material was peripheral blood, obtained in a trial of Ad26.COV2.S vaccine versus placebo. The receptors here all came from a person aged 18-60 years who received the Ad26.COV2.S COVID-19 vaccine or a placebo. The CDR3 runs from the conserved cysteine through the conserved F or W. D genes are given only for firm matches. Rows may omit the clone size; those that give it use once, few, many or a size class.

j_call	d_call	clone_size	v_call	cdr3_nt	cdr3_aa
TRBJ1-6	NA	NA	TRBV5-1	TGCGCCAGCAGCTTTGGCGAAAGTTCACCCCTCCACTTT	CASSFGESSPLHF
TRBJ2-4	TRBD1	NA	TRBV5-6	TGTGCCAGCAGCAGGCAACCCGGGACAGGGGAAGACATTCAGTACTTC	CASSRQPGTGEDIQYF
TRBJ2-5	TRBD1	NA	TRBV2	TGTGCCAGCAGTTTAAGGACAGGGGGGGGGACCCAGTACTTC	CASSLRTGGGTQYF
TRBJ2-5	NA	NA	TRBV19	TGTGCCAGTAGTATGTTGGACATAGAGACCCAGTACTTC	CASSMLDIETQYF
TRBJ2-1	NA	NA	TRBV11-2	TGTGTCAGCAGCTTATCACTGGTACGAGGCAATGAGCAGTTCTTC	CVSSLSLVRGNEQFF
TRBJ1-1	NA	NA	TRBV6-5	TGTGCCAGCAGTTACTCCTCCAGACGGCAGAACACTGAAGCTTTCTTT	CASSYSSRRQNTEAFF
TRBJ2-7	NA	few	TRBV12-3/TRBV12-4	TGTGCCAGCAGTATTAGTTACGAGCAGTACTTC	CASSISYEQYF
TRBJ2-3	NA	NA	TRBV5-6	TGTGCCAGCAGCTTTGATCGCACAGATACGCAGTATTTT	CASSFDRTDTQYF
TRBJ2-1	NA	once	TRBV12-3/TRBV12-4	TGTGCCAGCAGTTTAGCCAGGGAGCAGTTCTTC	CASSLAREQFF
TRBJ2-1	TRBD2	NA	TRBV27	TGTGCCAGCAATCTCGACGGGAGGCCATCCGAGCAGTTCTTC	CASNLDGRPSEQFF
TRBJ1-2	NA	NA	TRBV27	TGTGCCAGCAGTTGGGGGGGAAACTATGGCTACACCTTC	CASSWGGNYGYTF
TRBJ1-5	NA	NA	TRBV2	TGTGCCAGCAGCCCGACAGATCAGCCCCAGCATTTT	CASSPTDQPQHF
TRBJ2-7	NA	NA	TRBV3-1/TRBV3-2	TGTGCCAGCAGGGATACAGGGATATCCTACGAGCAGTACTTC	CASRDTGISYEQYF
TRBJ1-5	TRBD1	few	TRBV2	TGTGCCAGCAGGAATAGACAGGGGGCCCAGCCCCAGCATTTT	CASRNRQGAQPQHF
TRBJ2-5	NA	NA	TRBV30	TGTGCCTGGACCTCGCCGAACCAAGAGACCCAGTACTTC	CAWTSPNQETQYF
TRBJ2-7	NA	NA	TRBV27	TGTGCCAGCAGTTTAAGTTTGGGCAGTGCCTACGAGCAGTACTTC	CASSLSLGSAYEQYF
TRBJ1-4	NA	NA	TRBV5-1	TGCGCCAGCAGCGACCAGGGGTCAACTAATGAAAAACTGTTTTTT	CASSDQGSTNEKLFF
TRBJ2-3	TRBD2	NA	TRBV5-4	TGTGCCAGCAGCACAGAACCGGGACTAGTGACAGATACGCAGTATTTT	CASSTEPGLVTDTQYF
TRBJ2-7	NA	once	TRBV12-3/TRBV12-4	TGTGCCAGCACCCGGACAGCGACCTACGAGCAGTACTTC	CASTRTATYEQYF
TRBJ2-1	NA	NA	TRBV27	TGTGCCAGCAGTTTAGTGGGAGGTTCCTACAATGAGCAGTTCTTC	CASSLVGGSYNEQFF
TRBJ1-5	NA	NA	TRBV6-5	TGTGCCAGCAGTTACGACAGTTATAGCAATCAGCCCCAGCATTTT	CASSYDSYSNQPQHF
TRBJ2-4	NA	NA	TRBV7-2	TGTGCCAGCAGCTTAGAACCGGGCCTGACCAAAAACATTCAGTACTTC	CASSLEPGLTKNIQYF
TRBJ2-3	NA	NA	TRBV24-1	TGTGCCACCAGTGAAACCAACTCGGATACGCAGTATTTT	CATSETNSDTQYF
TRBJ1-2	NA	NA	TRBV30	TGTGCCTGGTCGACAGCCTTATCCGCCTATGGCTACACCTTC	CAWSTALSAYGYTF
TRBJ2-2	NA	NA	TRBV6-1	TGTGCCAGCAGTGAAGCGCTCGGGCGGCGGTTTGGGCCGAACACCGGGGAGCTGTTTTTT	CASSEALGRRFGPNTGELFF
TRBJ1-2	NA	NA	TRBV7-2	TGTGCCAGCAGCTTAGATGAAGACAGGCACTATGGCTACACCTTC	CASSLDEDRHYGYTF
TRBJ2-1	TRBD2	NA	TRBV13	TGTGCCAGCAGCTTAGTTGCTATACTAGCGGGAGGGAGTGATGAGCAGTTCTTC	CASSLVAILAGGSDEQFF
TRBJ2-1	TRBD2	NA	TRBV7-6	TGTGCCAGCAGCTTAGTAGCGGGAGTATACAATGAGCAGTTCTTC	CASSLVAGVYNEQFF
TRBJ2-1	NA	NA	TRBV30	TGTGCCTGGAGTTTGGACTTCTCCTACAATGAGCAGTTCTTC	CAWSLDFSYNEQFF
TRBJ1-1	NA	once	TRBV7-3	TGTGCCAGCAGCCCTACAGGGAACACTGAAGCTTTCTTT	CASSPTGNTEAFF
TRBJ2-3	NA	NA	TRBV11-2	TGTGCCAGCAGCTTCAGTGGGAGCACAGATACGCAGTATTTT	CASSFSGSTDTQYF
TRBJ2-3	NA	NA	TRBV19	TGTGCCAGTAGCGGGAAGGGTATGACAGATACGCAGTATTTT	CASSGKGMTDTQYF
TRBJ2-7	TRBD1	NA	TRBV4-3	TGCGCCAGCAGCCAGGAGGGGACAGGGCGGCGGAACGAGCAGTACTTC	CASSQEGTGRRNEQYF
TRBJ2-7	TRBD1	NA	TRBV27	TGTGCCAGCAGACGCACAGGGGGCCCTACCTACGAGCAGTACTTC	CASRRTGGPTYEQYF
TRBJ2-5	NA	NA	TRBV30	TGTGCCTGGAGTGTAAGGCAGTGGGAGACCCAGTACTTC	CAWSVRQWETQYF
TRBJ1-2	NA	NA	TRBV3-1/TRBV3-2	TGTGCCAGCAGCCAAGAGAGGTTCTATGGCTACACCTTC	CASSQERFYGYTF
TRBJ1-5	NA	NA	TRBV24-1	TGTGCCACCCTCCAGGGCAGGGACCAGCCCCAGCATTTT	CATLQGRDQPQHF
TRBJ2-2	NA	few	TRBV7-2	TGTGCCAGCAGCTCCCCTAACACCGGGGAGCTGTTTTTT	CASSSPNTGELFF
TRBJ1-1	NA	NA	TRBV4-1	TGCGCCAGCAGCCGAGGGGCCTCGGCAAGTATCACTGAAGCTTTCTTT	CASSRGASASITEAFF
TRBJ1-2	NA	NA	TRBV7-2	TGTGCCAGCAGCTGGGGAGCTAACTATGGCTACACCTTC	CASSWGANYGYTF
TRBJ2-5	TRBD2	NA	TRBV7-2	TGTGCCAGCAGCTTAATGACTAGCGGGAGGGCCGGGGAGACCCAGTACTTC	CASSLMTSGRAGETQYF
TRBJ2-7	NA	NA	TRBV5-6	TGTGCCAGCAGCCCGCTCGTGGGGAAGTACGAGCAGTACTTC	CASSPLVGKYEQYF
TRBJ2-3	NA	once	TRBV11-2	TGTGCCAGCAGCCTTAGTCTAAGCACAGATACGCAGTATTTT	CASSLSLSTDTQYF
TRBJ2-7	NA	NA	TRBV18	TGTGCCAGCTCACCCAACTCAGGGGCCATGGGGTCCCCCACCGAGCAGTACTTC	CASSPNSGAMGSPTEQYF
TRBJ2-1	TRBD2	NA	TRBV3-1/TRBV3-2	TGTGCCAGCAGCCGTGGGGTAGCGGGAGTAAAATGGTTCTTC	CASSRGVAGVKWFF
TRBJ1-1	NA	NA	TRBV6-2/TRBV6-3	TGTGCCAGCAGTTTTCTTGAACCTGGTTCCTACCTTGGCGAAGCTTTCTTT	CASSFLEPGSYLGEAFF
TRBJ1-6	NA	NA	TRBV5-1	TGCGCCAGCAGCGGGAGTGGGAACAATAATTCACCCCTCCACTTT	CASSGSGNNNSPLHF
TRBJ1-1	NA	NA	TRBV27	TGTGCCAGCAGTTTTCAGGGTCCGGGCACTGAAGCTTTCTTT	CASSFQGPGTEAFF
TRBJ2-3	NA	NA	TRBV5-1	TGCGCCAGCAGCTTGGAAGCTGGATGGGGCACAGATACGCAGTATTTT	CASSLEAGWGTDTQYF
TRBJ1-5	NA	NA	TRBV7-2	TGTGCCAGCAGCCCCAGGTCGGGCATTACCAATCAGCCCCAGCATTTT	CASSPRSGITNQPQHF
TRBJ2-5	NA	NA	TRBV6-5	TGTGCCAGCAGTTACTGGGACCAATCCCAAGAGACCCAGTACTTC	CASSYWDQSQETQYF
TRBJ2-1	TRBD2	NA	TRBV2	TGTGCCAGCAGGGGGGGACTAGTCACAAATGAGCAGTTCTTC	CASRGGLVTNEQFF
TRBJ2-2	NA	NA	TRBV30	TGTGCCGGGGGCCAGAGAAGCGGACAGTACGGGGAGCTGTTTTTT	CAGGQRSGQYGELFF
TRBJ2-2	NA	NA	TRBV28	TGTGCCAGCAGCACCGCGGTCCTCAACACCGGGGAGCTGTTTTTT	CASSTAVLNTGELFF
TRBJ1-2	TRBD1	NA	TRBV6-5	TGTGCCAGCAGTTTCGGACAGGGCACGTATGGCTACACCTTC	CASSFGQGTYGYTF